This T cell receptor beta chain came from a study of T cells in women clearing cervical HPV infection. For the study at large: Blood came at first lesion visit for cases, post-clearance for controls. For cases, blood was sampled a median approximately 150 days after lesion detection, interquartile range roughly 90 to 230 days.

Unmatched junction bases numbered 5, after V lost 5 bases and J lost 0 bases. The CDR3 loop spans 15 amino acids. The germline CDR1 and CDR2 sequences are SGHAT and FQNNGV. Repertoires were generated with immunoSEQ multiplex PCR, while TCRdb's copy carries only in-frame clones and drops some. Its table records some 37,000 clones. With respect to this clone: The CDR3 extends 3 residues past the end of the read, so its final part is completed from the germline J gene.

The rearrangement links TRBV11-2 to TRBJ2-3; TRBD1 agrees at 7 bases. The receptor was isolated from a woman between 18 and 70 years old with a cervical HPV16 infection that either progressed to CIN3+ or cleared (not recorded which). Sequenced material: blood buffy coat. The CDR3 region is CASSARDSSTDTQYF. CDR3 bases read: TGTGCCAGCAGCGCTCGGGACAGTAGCACAGATACG.